These 28 T cell receptor beta chains were sequenced from one sample in a study of blood T cell repertoires in COVID-19. Only in-frame clones appear in the TCRdb table, and some are missing; sequencing was by immunoSEQ multiplex PCR. This sample has around 300,000 clones, with over 80% found just once. The sequencing sample was made of peripheral blood. The receptors come from a woman aged 50 to 65 with active or convalescent COVID-19.

As for this clone: The same CDR3 arises from other DNA sequences in this sample as well. The chain joins TRBV4-1 to TRBJ1-6; D gene uncertain. Germline CDR1 and CDR2: MGHRA and YSYEKL. The CDR3 has 18 amino acids. V lost 2 bases and J 9 bases, leaving 23 bases between the germline ends. The CDR3 is CASSQPPPRGKFGSPLHF. The CDR3 bases are TGCGCCAGCAGCCAACCCCCCCCGCGGGGTAAGTTCGGTTCACCCCTCCACTTT.

This clone was counted a single time. This chain joins TRBV10-3 and TRBJ2-1; tentatively, D is TRBD1 (6 bases). The ends were cut back, 3 bases at V and 4 bases at J, with 19 bases in the middle. Germline V lookup: CDR1 ENHRY, CDR2 SYGVKD. The CDR3 has 17 amino acids. The DNA of the CDR3 is TGTGCCATCAGTGATCTACAGGGCCTCGGAGGATACAATGAGCAGTTCTTC. It codes for CAISDLQGLGGYNEQFF.

The chain links TRBV4-2 to TRBJ2-2; a possible D gene is TRBD2 (5 bases). Looked up from germline, CDR1 is LGHNA and CDR2 is YNFKEQ. The CDR3 totals 14 residues. The V end was cut by 1 base, the J end by 6 bases, with 9 bases between. Written as DNA, the CDR3 is TGTGCCAGCAGCCAAGCCCTAGCCCCCGGGGAGCTGTTTTTT. Its translation is CASSQALAPGELFF.

The V gene is TRBV6-5, the J gene TRBJ1-4, with unresolved D. The length of the CDR3 is 12 residues. Germline assignment: CDR1 MNHEY and CDR2 SVGAGI. V lost 6 bases to trimming and J lost 6 bases, with 8 bases between them. The CDR3 nucleotides read TGTGCCAGCAGGGCCAGTTATGAAAAACTGTTTTTT. The encoded protein is CASRASYEKLFF.

The chain recombines TRBV2 with TRBJ2-7; D perhaps matches TRBD2 (6 bases). The CDR3 is made up of 19 amino acids. From germline, CDR1 is SNHLY and CDR2 FYNNEI. V dropped 6 bases and J dropped 0 bases, with 27 bases sitting between them. In DNA form, the CDR3 reads TGTGCCAGCAGCCCCCTTCCCAACCCCGCTGCAGCGGGCTCCTACGAGCAGTACTTC. Amino acids: CASSPLPNPAAAGSYEQYF.

The chain links TRBV30 to TRBJ1-5; 8 nucleotides agree with TRBD1. J lost 7 bases, V lost 2 bases, and 10 bases had no gene match. CDR1 is GTSNPN, CDR2 SVGIG, per germline (reference sequence). This CDR3 is 15 amino acids long. The CDR3 DNA is TGTGCCTGGAGTCCCTTAGACAGGGGAACGCAGCCCCAGCATTTT. As protein: CAWSPLDRGTQPQHF.

The J gene is TRBJ2-7, the V gene TRBV3-1 (or the pseudogene TRBV3-2), with TRBD2 matching 10 bases. The ends lost 0 bases at V and 12 bases at J; junction bases unmatched: 17. There are 17 residues in the CDR3. Germline-derived CDR1 and CDR2 are LGHDT and YNNKEL (reference sequence). DNA for the CDR3: TGTGCCAGCAGCCAAGATCACGAGCGGGAGGGTCGAGTGGAACGGTACTTC. This encodes CASSQDHEREGRVERYF.

The chain employs TRBV29-1 and TRBJ1-2; D is possibly TRBD1 (6 bases). CDR3 length: 11 amino acids. The germline CDR1 and CDR2 sequences are SQVTM and ANQGSEA. Trimming removed 5 bases at V and 8 bases at J, with 12 bases between. The CDR3 DNA is TGCAGCGTTCGGTACAGGGACGGCTACACCTTC. This gives the protein CSVRYRDGYTF.

The chain recombines TRBV7-9 with TRBJ2-1; no definite D call. The germline gives CDR1 SEHNR, CDR2 FQNEAQ (reference sequence). The CDR3 runs to 12 residues. V shed 5 bases and J shed 6 bases, with 8 bases lying between them. The CDR3 sequence: CASSPQRNEQFF. DNA for the CDR3: TGTGCCAGCAGCCCGCAGCGCAATGAGCAGTTCTTC.

The rearrangement joins TRBV6-5 to TRBJ1-2; D is unresolved. Trimming pared 5 bases from V and 7 bases from J, leaving 14 bases between. Germline-derived CDR1 and CDR2 are MNHEY and SVGAGI. This CDR3 spans 13 amino acids. DNA of the CDR3: TGTGCCAGCAGTCCCCGTGGGTCAGGTGGCTACACCTTC. Its translation: CASSPRGSGGYTF.

The chain couples TRBV6-2 or TRBV6-3 to TRBJ2-3; the D gene is possibly TRBD2 (5 bases). The CDR3 is made up of 16 amino acids. The germline CDR1 and CDR2 sequences are MNHEY and SVGEGT. Trimming removed 0 bases at V and 0 bases at J, with 10 bases between. CDR3 bases: TGTGCCAGCAGTTACTCCAGCGGAACTAGCACAGATACGCAGTATTTT. Translating gives CASSYSSGTSTDTQYF.

V is TRBV24-1 and J is TRBJ1-2; D is unresolved. V was cut by 5 bases and J by 8 bases, with 14 bases left in between. The germline CDR1 and CDR2 sequences are KGHDR and SFDVKD. The CDR3 has 13 residues. The CDR3: CATSVPGSGGYTF. The CDR3 bases are TGTGCCACCAGTGTCCCCGGGTCCGGCGGCTACACCTTC.

This sequence joins TRBV18 and TRBJ1-1; unclear D gene. The CDR3 sequence is 16 residues long. Trimming took 3 bases from V and 1 from J, leaving 15 bases between them. Germline values: CDR1 KGHSH, CDR2 LQKENI. CDR3 in amino acids: CASSPYAVARNTEAFF. CDR3 DNA sequence: TGTGCCAGCTCACCCTATGCTGTAGCACGGAACACTGAAGCTTTCTTT.

For the CDR3, the DNA is TGTGCCAGCAGTTCACCGGGACTAGCGGCAAATGAGCAGTTCTTC. Protein sequence: CASSSPGLAANEQFF. The rearrangement links TRBV27 to TRBJ2-1; 11 nucleotides match TRBD2. V was pared by 4 bases and J by 7 bases, with 6 bases of the junction left unmatched. The CDR3 loop spans 15 amino acids. Germline V lookup: CDR1 MNHEY, CDR2 SMNVEV (reference sequence).

The rearrangement uses TRBV24-1 and TRBJ2-5; TRBD1 matches 12 bases. V gave up 2 bases and J gave up 5 bases; unmatched junction bases: 8. Germline V CDR1 and CDR2: KGHDR, SFDVKD. This CDR3 region has 17 residues. The CDR3 is CATSDYSGQGAWETQYF. In nucleotides, the CDR3 is TGTGCCACCAGTGATTATTCGGGACAGGGGGCTTGGGAGACCCAGTACTTC.

The V call is TRBV3-1 (or the pseudogene TRBV3-2), the J call TRBJ2-1; no firm D call. This CDR3 has 13 amino acids. From germline, CDR1 is LGHDT and CDR2 YNNKEL (reference sequence). The V and J ends lost 1 base and 13 bases respectively, with 14 bases between them. CDR3 nucleotide sequence: TGTGCCAGCAGCCAAGTTGATGTATACAAACAGTTCTTC. It is translated as CASSQVDVYKQFF.

The chain recombines TRBV27 with TRBJ1-5; D perhaps matches TRBD1 (6 bases). Germline CDR1 reads MNHEY; CDR2 reads SMNVEV (reference sequence). V lost 2 bases to trimming and J lost 7 bases, with 15 bases between them. CDR3 length: 15 residues. CDR3 bases: TGTGCCAGCAGTTTAGGGGGCAGCATTGGCCAGCCCCAGCATTTT. Translation: CASSLGGSIGQPQHF.

This clone was picked up one time. The genes are TRBV2 and TRBJ2-3; possible D gene TRBD2, 6 bases. The CDR3 spans 14 residues. The V end was cut by 9 bases, the J end by 0 bases, with 13 bases between. The V gene's germline CDR1 is SNHLY and CDR2 FYNNEI. The CDR3 coding sequence is TGTGCCAGTCGACCCCTAGCGAGCACAGATACGCAGTATTTT. Its translation: CASRPLASTDTQYF.

The chain uses TRBV19 and TRBJ2-3; D ambiguous. The V gene's germline CDR1 is LNHDA and CDR2 SQIVND (reference sequence). This CDR3 contains 15 residues. Between the trimmed V and J ends, which lost 7 bases and 6 bases, there was a span of 20 bases. The CDR3: CASNNYHAARDTQYF. CDR3 coding DNA: TGTGCCAGTAATAACTACCACGCTGCAAGGGATACGCAGTATTTT.

The V call is TRBV6-1, the J call TRBJ1-2, with a possible D match to TRBD1 (5 bases). Germline V CDR1 and CDR2: MNHNS, SASEGT. Trimming removed 3 bases from V and 8 bases from J, with 16 bases in between. The CDR3 runs to 14 residues. The CDR3 region has the DNA TGTGCCAGCAGTGATGCAGGGCAGGGACTAGGCTACACCTTC. Encoded protein: CASSDAGQGLGYTF.

The chain employs TRBV21-1 and TRBJ2-3; TRBD2, the table's D call, lacks a check against the DNA. TRBV21-1 constitutes a pseudogene. CDR3 length equals 17 residues. CDR3 in amino acids: CASSRGLQSTSTDTQYF. The CDR3 DNA reads TGTGCCAGCAGCAGGGGACTACAGTCCACTAGCACAGATACGCAGTATTTT.

The J gene is TRBJ1-4, the V gene TRBV2; 7 bases align to TRBD1. The J segment lost 7 bases and the V segment lost 6 bases, leaving 11 bases of the junction unmatched. The CDR3 is 15 residues long. The V gene's germline CDR1 is SNHLY and CDR2 FYNNEI. The CDR3 loop reads CASSSTGNIGEKLFF. CDR3 DNA sequence: TGTGCCAGCAGCTCGACAGGGAACATTGGTGAAAAACTGTTTTTT. Based on the CDR3 plus reference TRBV2 and TRBJ1-4, the full variable domain is EPEVTQTPSHQVTQMGQEVILRCVPISNHLYFYWYRQILGQKVEFLVSFYNNEISEKSEIFDDQFSVERPDGSNFTLKIRSTKLEDSAMYFCASSSTGNIGEKLFFGSGTQLSVL.

This chain joins TRBV27 and TRBJ2-1; 8 bases align to TRBD1. Germline V lookup: CDR1 MNHEY, CDR2 SMNVEV (reference sequence). The trim removed 4 bases at V and 10 bases at J, leaving 6 bases unmatched. The CDR3 loop spans 13 amino acids. CDR3: CASSSDRGGEQFF. CDR3 nucleotides: TGTGCCAGCAGTTCTGACAGGGGCGGGGAGCAGTTCTTC.

This chain connects TRBV11-3 to TRBJ2-1; 14 nucleotides line up with TRBD2. The CDR3 consists of 15 residues. The V gene's germline CDR1 is SGHNT and CDR2 YENEEA. V lost 5 bases, J lost 8 bases, and 5 bases stayed unmatched. Written as DNA, the CDR3 is TGTGCCAGCAGCCTCGGGACTAGCGGGAGCGATGAGCAGTTCTTC. It specifies CASSLGTSGSDEQFF.

The V gene is TRBV5-4, the J gene TRBJ2-6; possibly TRBD1 for D (5 bases). Per germline, CDR1 SGHNT and CDR2 YYREEE (reference sequence). Trimming stripped 4 bases from V and 4 bases from J, with 9 bases between. This CDR3 region has 14 residues. DNA for the CDR3: TGTGCCAGCAGCCTAGGGGAAGGGGCCAACGTCCTGACTTTC. Protein sequence: CASSLGEGANVLTF. Full variable domain (outside the CDR3, taken from reference TRBV5-4 and TRBJ2-6): ETGVTQSPTHLIKTRGQQVTLRCSSQSGHNTVSWYQQALGQGPQFIFQYYREEENGRGNFPPRFSGLQFPNYSSELNVNALELDDSALYLCASSLGEGANVLTFGAGSRLTVL.

The J gene is TRBJ1-1, the V gene TRBV28; 7 bases line up with TRBD1. CDR1 MDHEN and CDR2 SYDVKM come from the germline V gene. This CDR3 comprises 12 residues. With 7 bases clipped from V and 6 bases from J, the junction kept 5 bases outside the gene matches. The CDR3 DNA reads TGTGCCAGCACAGACAGGGTATCTGAAGCTTTCTTT. Translating it yields CASTDRVSEAFF.

The rearrangement joins TRBV15 to TRBJ1-1; D might be TRBD1 (6 bases). CDR3 length: 16 amino acids. V lost 6 bases, J lost 3 bases, and 20 bases lay in between. Germline V gene sequence: CDR1 LNHNV, CDR2 YYDKDF (reference sequence). CDR3 sequence reads: CATSTGTLEIDTEAFF. The CDR3 nucleotides are TGTGCCACCAGTACCGGGACATTGGAGATTGACACTGAAGCTTTCTTT.

The chain combines TRBV5-4 with TRBJ2-1; 12 bases align to TRBD2. Germline CDR1 is SGHNT and CDR2 is YYREEE (reference sequence). The J segment lost 9 bases and the V segment lost 0 bases, leaving 10 bases of the junction unmatched. The CDR3 spans 17 residues. CDR3 DNA: TGTGCCAGCAGCTTGGCCCTAGCGGGAGGGCCCAGGGGTGAGCAGTTCTTC. It yields the protein CASSLALAGGPRGEQFF.